The T cell receptor beta chain described here comes from a study of blood T cell repertoires in COVID-19. Background on the study: Sources were T cells, B-cell-depleted T cells, or PBMCs; the material itself was cDNA or gDNA.

There are 14 residues in the CDR3. The V end lost 6 bases, the J end lost 0 bases, and 12 bases lay between the germline ends. Germline CDR1 and CDR2: MDHEN and SYDVKM. Sequencing used immunoSEQ multiplex PCR; TCRdb keeps in-frame clones, though not all of them. The table lists roughly 400,000 clones, 91% of them singletons. The rearrangement links TRBV28 to TRBJ2-7; possibly TRBD2 for D (5 bases). The sequence was collected from a woman aged 40 to 49 who had been exposed to COVID-19. Source material: PBMCs or T cells enriched from blood (not recorded which). The CDR3 loop reads CASSPQGSSYEQYF. As DNA, the CDR3 is TGTGCCAGCAGCCCCCAAGGGAGCTCCTACGAGCAGTACTTC.